Sequencing of this TCR beta chain was carried out in a study of CD8+CD57+ T cells in acquired aplastic anemia. Across the whole study: The mean DNA yield obtained from sorted CD4+ and CD8+ cells came to 3 to 3.5 ug.

The V end was cut by 0 bases, the J end by 3 bases, with 20 bases between. From germline, CDR1 is DFQATT and CDR2 SNEGSKA (reference sequence). CDR3 length: 17 amino acids. Genomic DNA acted as the template from which TCR beta VDJ combination and CDR3 sequence profiling were carried out. From the reads, TCRdb called clonotypes with MiXCR, one entry per CDR3 protein. The sample lists more than 150,000 distinct CDR3 sequences, approximately 49% occurring once. This chain uses TRBV20-1 with TRBJ1-2; tentatively, D is TRBD1 (5 bases). The TCR sequence derives from a human donor in good health. Sequenced sample: sorted CD4+, CD8+, or CD8+CD57+ T cells (not recorded which) from PBMCs. CDR3 sequence (DNA): TGCAGTGCTAGAGATAGGGGAAGGCCTCAAGGCGACTATGGCTACACCTTC. Its protein product is CSARDRGRPQGDYGYTF.